The clone carrying this TCR beta chain has a handful of counts. The antigen is unknown. Under the authors' procedure: Junction-only immunoSEQ data arrived without quality scores, meaning filtering differed. TCRdb keeps only in-frame clones here, not all; method: immunoSEQ multiplex PCR. That table gives V, J and clone size, and the DNA gave D and trimming. The profile shows about 2 million clones, 85% to 95% of them singletons. The data were taken from a study of shared clonotypes between healthy human individuals. On the study more broadly: Each donor's CD4 naive and CD4 memory cells filled three plates apiece, CD8 naive two, and CD8 memory one. Study outcomes and limitations: The four-donor shared clonotypes exceeded non-shared clonotypes in generation probability, with non-shared ones scoring lower. Between several donors, naive CD4 clonotypes were shared at a level of around 4.9%.

Naivety among CD8 cells was defined by CD45RO negativity and positive CCR7 selection, thereby excluding terminally differentiated effector memory CD45RA+ cells. The CDR3 has 17 residues. Germline loops: CDR1 LNHDA, CDR2 SQIVND (reference sequence). Trimming stripped 7 bases from V and 0 bases from J, with 20 bases between. The sample comprised naive CD8+ T cells sorted from blood. This TCR was recovered from a man aged 18 to 29 in good health. The rearrangement uses TRBV19 and TRBJ2-3; the D gene is possibly TRBD2 (5 bases). The CDR3 loop is CASMGLVGRTSTDTQYF. CDR3 nucleotides: TGTGCCAGTATGGGGTTAGTCGGGCGGACTAGCACAGATACGCAGTATTTT.